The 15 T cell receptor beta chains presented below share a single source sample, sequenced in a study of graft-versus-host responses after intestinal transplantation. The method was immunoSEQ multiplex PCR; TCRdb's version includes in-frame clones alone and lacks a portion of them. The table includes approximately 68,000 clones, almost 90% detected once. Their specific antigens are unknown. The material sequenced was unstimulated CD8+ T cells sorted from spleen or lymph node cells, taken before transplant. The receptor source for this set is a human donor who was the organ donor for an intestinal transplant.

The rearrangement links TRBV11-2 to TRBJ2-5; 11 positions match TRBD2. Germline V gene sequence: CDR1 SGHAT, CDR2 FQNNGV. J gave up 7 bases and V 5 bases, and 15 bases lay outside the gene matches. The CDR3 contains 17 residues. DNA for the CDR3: TGTGCCAGCAGCCCCATCCCCTTAGCGGGGGGGCCGGGGACCCAGTACTTC. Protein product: CASSPIPLAGGPGTQYF.

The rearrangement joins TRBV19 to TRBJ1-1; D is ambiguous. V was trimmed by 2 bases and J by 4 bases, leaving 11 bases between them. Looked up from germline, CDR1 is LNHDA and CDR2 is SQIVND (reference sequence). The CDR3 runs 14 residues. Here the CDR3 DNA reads TGTGCCAGTAGTATAAGGGAGTGGGGCACTGAAGCTTTCTTT. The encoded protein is CASSIREWGTEAFF.

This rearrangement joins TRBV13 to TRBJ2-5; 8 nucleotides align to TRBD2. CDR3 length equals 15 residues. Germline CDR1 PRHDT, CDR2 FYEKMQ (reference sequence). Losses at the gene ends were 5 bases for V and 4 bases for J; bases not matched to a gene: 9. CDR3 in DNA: TGTGCCAGCAGCGAACGGGGGGGTGCCCGAGAGACCCAGTACTTC. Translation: CASSERGGARETQYF.

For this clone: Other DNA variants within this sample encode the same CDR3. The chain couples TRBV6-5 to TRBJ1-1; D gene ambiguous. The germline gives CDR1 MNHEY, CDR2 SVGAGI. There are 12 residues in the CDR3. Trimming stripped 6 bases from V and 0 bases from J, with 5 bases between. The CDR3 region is CASRRMNTEAFF. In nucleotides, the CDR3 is TGTGCCAGCAGGAGGATGAACACTGAAGCTTTCTTT.

The CDR3 here is CASSQGGTGGNEQFF. The CDR3 DNA sequence: TGTGCCAGCAGCCAGGGGGGGACAGGGGGCAATGAGCAGTTCTTC. The chain is built from TRBV5-6 and TRBJ2-1; TRBD1 aligns across 11 bases. The germline V gene encodes CDR1 SGHDT and CDR2 YYEEEE. The CDR3 is 15 residues long. J gave up 6 bases and V 4 bases, and 6 bases lay outside the gene matches.

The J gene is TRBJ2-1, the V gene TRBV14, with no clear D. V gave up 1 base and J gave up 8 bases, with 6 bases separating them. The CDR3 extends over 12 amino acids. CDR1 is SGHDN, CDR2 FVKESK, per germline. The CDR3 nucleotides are TGTGCCAGCAGCCAAGTTCGGGATGAGCAGTTCTTC. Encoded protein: CASSQVRDEQFF.

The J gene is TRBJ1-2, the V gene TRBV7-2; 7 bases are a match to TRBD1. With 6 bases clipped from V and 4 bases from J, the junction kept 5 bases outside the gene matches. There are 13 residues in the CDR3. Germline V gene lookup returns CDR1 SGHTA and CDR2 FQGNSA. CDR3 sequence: CASSWTGAYGYTF. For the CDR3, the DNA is TGTGCCAGCAGTTGGACAGGCGCCTATGGCTACACCTTC.

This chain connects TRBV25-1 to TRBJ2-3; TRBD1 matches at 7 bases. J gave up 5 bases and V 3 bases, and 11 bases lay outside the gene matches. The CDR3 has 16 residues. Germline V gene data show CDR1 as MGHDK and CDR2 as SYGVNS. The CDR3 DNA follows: TGTGCCAGCAGTGAGCAGACAGTTCCAGGGGGAGATACGCAGTATTTT. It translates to CASSEQTVPGGDTQYF.

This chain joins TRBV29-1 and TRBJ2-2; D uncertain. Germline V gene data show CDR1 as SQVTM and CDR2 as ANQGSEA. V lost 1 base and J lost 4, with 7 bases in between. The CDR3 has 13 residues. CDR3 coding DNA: TGCAGCGTTGAAGGAGGAGTCACCGGGGAGCTGTTTTTT. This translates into CSVEGGVTGELFF.

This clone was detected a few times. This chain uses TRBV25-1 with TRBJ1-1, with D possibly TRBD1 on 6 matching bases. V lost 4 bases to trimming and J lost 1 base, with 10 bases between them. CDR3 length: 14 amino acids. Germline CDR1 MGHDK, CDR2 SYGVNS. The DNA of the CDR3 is TGTGCCAGCAGTGTACAGGGTCAGAACACTGAAGCTTTCTTT. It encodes CASSVQGQNTEAFF.

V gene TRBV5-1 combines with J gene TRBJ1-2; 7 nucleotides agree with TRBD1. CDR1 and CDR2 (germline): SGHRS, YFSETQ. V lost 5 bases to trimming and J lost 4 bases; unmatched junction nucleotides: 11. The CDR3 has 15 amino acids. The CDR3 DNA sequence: TGCGCCAGCAGTTTCGAGGAAGGGGGCGGCTATGGCTACACCTTC. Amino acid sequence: CASSFEEGGGYGYTF.

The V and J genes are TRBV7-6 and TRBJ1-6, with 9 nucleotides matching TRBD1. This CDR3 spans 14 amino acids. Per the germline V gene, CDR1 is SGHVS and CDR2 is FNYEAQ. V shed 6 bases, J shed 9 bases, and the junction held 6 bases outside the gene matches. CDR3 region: CASRTGQGGSPLHF. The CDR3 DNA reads TGTGCCAGCAGGACGGGACAGGGAGGTTCACCCCTCCACTTT.

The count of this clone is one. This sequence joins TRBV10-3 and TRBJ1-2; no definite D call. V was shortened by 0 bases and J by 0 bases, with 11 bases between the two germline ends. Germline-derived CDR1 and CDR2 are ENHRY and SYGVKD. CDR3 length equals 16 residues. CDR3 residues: CAISESSGLANYGYTF. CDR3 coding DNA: TGTGCCATCAGTGAGTCGAGCGGCCTAGCTAACTATGGCTACACCTTC.

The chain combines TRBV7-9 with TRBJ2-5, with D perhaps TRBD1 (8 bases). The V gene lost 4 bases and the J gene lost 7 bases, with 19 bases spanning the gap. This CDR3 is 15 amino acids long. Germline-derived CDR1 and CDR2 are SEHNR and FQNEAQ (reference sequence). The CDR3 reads CASSSQITGGVTQYF. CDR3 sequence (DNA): TGTGCCAGCAGCTCCCAAATAACAGGGGGGGTGACCCAGTACTTC.

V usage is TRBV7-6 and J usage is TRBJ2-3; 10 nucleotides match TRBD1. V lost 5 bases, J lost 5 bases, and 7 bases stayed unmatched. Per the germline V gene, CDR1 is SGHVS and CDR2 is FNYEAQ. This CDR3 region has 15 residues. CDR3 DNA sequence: TGTGCCAGCAGCCCCGGGACAGGGGCACGAGATACGCAGTATTTT. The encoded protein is CASSPGTGARDTQYF.